The subject of this entry is one TCR beta chain. This record comes from a study of blood T cell repertoires in COVID-19. Profiled with immunoSEQ multiplex PCR; TCRdb holds only in-frame clones, not every one. The data hold 230,000 or so clones, with under 90% observed a single time. Trimming stripped 6 bases from V and 4 bases from J, with 23 bases between. Per germline, CDR1 SNHLY and CDR2 FYNNEI. This CDR3 contains 17 residues. This rearrangement joins TRBV2 to TRBJ2-3, with a tentative D call TRBD1 (7 bases). Sequenced input: peripheral blood. This receptor was identified in a man younger than 40 with active or convalescent COVID-19. The DNA for the CDR3 is TGTGCCAGCAGGGGCCCCTGGGGTCAGGGGGGTCCAGATACGCAGTATTTT. This translates into CASRGPWGQGGPDTQYF.